Sequencing of this TCR beta chain was carried out in a study of blood T cell repertoires in COVID-19. Germline CDR1 is SGHDN and CDR2 is FVKESK. Trimming left V 4 bases short and J 6 bases short, with 18 bases between. The CDR3 has 15 residues. As handled by the study authors: Researchers report that nucleated cell counts were estimated from reference gene primer amplification. TCRdb's table, derived via immunoSEQ multiplex PCR, lists solely in-frame clones and lacks some. The V and J calls and the clone size are those of that table, but D and trimming were determined from the DNA. The data contain 150,000 to 200,000 clones, roughly nine tenths of them singletons.

Source material: peripheral blood. This TCR was sampled from a man aged 55-75 years with active or convalescent COVID-19. The chain carries TRBV14 and TRBJ1-2; D may be TRBD1 (5 bases). The CDR3 here is CASSPRRGDQDGYTF. DNA for the CDR3: TGTGCCAGCAGCCCACGGCGGGGCGATCAGGATGGCTACACCTTC. Full variable domain (remainder filled in from reference TRBV14 and TRBJ1-2): EAGVTQFPSHSVIEKGQTVTLRCDPISGHDNLYWYRRVMGKEIKFLLHFVKESKQDESGMPNNRFLAERTGGTYSTLKVQPAELEDSGVYFCASSPRRGDQDGYTFGSGTRLTVV.